The 29 T cell receptor beta chains below were found in one sample sequenced in a study of spatial heterogeneity in lung cancer. Noted time point: sample taken at primary tumor resection. Unsorted whole RNA samples from tumor, nontumor lung or frozen PBMC were sequenced. TCRdb reprocessed the 5' RACE reads via MiXCR and lists one record per CDR3 protein. The data hold about 40,000 distinct CDR3 sequences, with approximately 5.2% observed a single time. The sample here was PBMCs, taken at surgery. The receptors stem from a female donor with early-stage non-small cell lung cancer.

The chain employs TRBV15 and TRBJ2-5; D is uncertain. Per the germline V gene, CDR1 is LNHNV and CDR2 is YYDKDF (reference sequence). Between the trimmed V and J ends, which lost 0 bases and 2 bases, there was a span of 7 bases. CDR3 length: 14 amino acids. Here the CDR3 reads CATSRDVQQETQYF. The CDR3 region has the DNA TGTGCCACCAGCAGAGATGTACAGCAAGAGACCCAGTACTTC.

Ten or more counts support this clonotype. The rearrangement links TRBV5-6 to TRBJ2-3; the D gene is possibly TRBD2 (5 bases). Trimming took 2 bases from V and 6 from J, leaving 10 bases between them. The length of the CDR3 is 13 residues. Per the germline V gene, CDR1 is SGHDT and CDR2 is YYEEEE. This CDR3 is CASSFRLPDTQYF. Here the CDR3 DNA reads TGTGCCAGCAGCTTTCGACTACCCGATACGCAGTATTTT.

Ten or more counts support this clonotype. The chain links TRBV5-1 to TRBJ1-1, with 7 bases lining up with TRBD1. The CDR3 loop spans 19 amino acids. Germline V gives CDR1 SGHRS, CDR2 YFSETQ. V trimming: 4 bases; J trimming: 0 bases; junction bases outside the gene matches: 18. The CDR3: CASSPTSTRQGPMNTEAFF. As DNA, the CDR3 is TGCGCCAGCAGCCCTACTTCTACCCGACAGGGACCGATGAACACTGAAGCTTTCTTT.

This clonotype has more than one count but fewer than ten. The chain carries TRBV11-3 and TRBJ2-5, with 8 bases aligning to TRBD2. CDR3 length equals 14 residues. V was clipped by 5 bases and J by 6 bases; unmatched bases: 8. CDR1 and CDR2 (germline): SGHNT, YENEEA. CDR3 protein: CASSGSGGGQTQYF. For the CDR3, the DNA is TGTGCCAGCAGCGGCAGCGGGGGTGGACAGACCCAGTACTTC.

The sample holds many counts of this clonotype. The chain couples TRBV2 to TRBJ2-3; D unclear. V dropped 5 bases and J dropped 1 base, with 13 bases sitting between them. The CDR3 is 15 residues long. Germline CDR1 SNHLY, CDR2 FYNNEI. CDR3 residues: CASSMPLSGTDTQYF. The CDR3 nucleotides are TGTGCCAGCAGTATGCCCCTCTCTGGCACAGATACGCAGTATTTT.

This clonotype occurred many times. The V and J genes are TRBV10-3 and TRBJ1-1; 8 bases align to TRBD1. CDR3 length: 15 residues. Germline-derived CDR1 and CDR2 are ENHRY and SYGVKD. V was clipped by 3 bases and J by 7 bases; unmatched bases: 10. DNA of the CDR3: TGTGCCATCAGTGATGATCAGGGGGCGTTGAGTGAAGCTTTCTTT. This sequence encodes CAISDDQGALSEAFF.

There are many counts of this clonotype. In nucleotides, the CDR3 is TGTGCCAGCAGCTTCGGCAGGCCATGGAATCAGCCCCAGCATTTT. Its protein is CASSFGRPWNQPQHF. The chain joins TRBV13 to TRBJ1-5; no reliable D call. The V end was cut by 3 bases, the J end by 4 bases, with 13 bases between. The CDR3 contains 15 residues. Germline V gene lookup returns CDR1 PRHDT and CDR2 FYEKMQ (reference sequence).

In its sample, this clonotype was seen many times. The V and J genes are TRBV7-2 and TRBJ2-1, with unresolved D. Between the trimmed V and J ends, which lost 0 bases and 9 bases, there was a span of 18 bases. CDR1 and CDR2 (germline): SGHTA, FQGNSA. This CDR3 region has 16 residues. The CDR3 protein is CASSLAPAQRSGEQFF. DNA of the CDR3: TGTGCCAGCAGCTTAGCACCGGCTCAGAGGTCGGGTGAGCAGTTCTTC.

This clonotype was seen a few times. This rearrangement joins TRBV20-1 to TRBJ2-5; no definite D call. This CDR3 spans 14 amino acids. Trimming took off 0 bases at V and 1 base at J, with 9 bases between the two ends. Germline CDR1 reads DFQATT; CDR2 reads SNEGSKA (reference sequence). The CDR3 reads CSARDQAFQETQYF. The CDR3 DNA reads TGCAGTGCTAGAGATCAGGCATTCCAAGAGACCCAGTACTTC.

The sample holds many counts of this clonotype. The chain uses TRBV5-6 and TRBJ1-2, with a weak D call TRBD1 (6 bases). This CDR3 comprises 13 residues. The V end was cut by 7 bases, the J end by 1 base, with 11 bases between. Germline V gene lookup returns CDR1 SGHDT and CDR2 YYEEEE. DNA for the CDR3: TGTGCCAGCGTAAGACAGGATAACTATGGCTACACCTTC. As protein: CASVRQDNYGYTF.

In its sample, this clonotype ranks as medium-sized. The rearrangement links TRBV28 to TRBJ2-7; no definite D call. Germline loops: CDR1 MDHEN, CDR2 SYDVKM. This CDR3 is built from 16 residues. V gave up 2 bases and J gave up 3 bases, with 17 bases separating them. CDR3 DNA: TGTGCCAGCAGTTTAGCCGTACTGGGCAGCGACTACGAGCAGTACTTC. Translated: CASSLAVLGSDYEQYF.

V is TRBV25-1 and J is TRBJ1-1; TRBD1 might be the D (6 bases). The CDR3 loop spans 13 amino acids. Germline CDR1 and CDR2: MGHDK and SYGVNS. Trimming cost V 5 bases and J 2 bases, with 9 bases left between them. The CDR3 sequence is CASSPRGNTEAFF. CDR3 sequence (DNA): TGTGCCAGCAGTCCCAGGGGCAACACTGAAGCTTTCTTT.

By its share, this clonotype is medium-sized (0.01 to 0.1%). This sequence joins TRBV29-1 and TRBJ2-3; 12 nucleotides agree with TRBD1. Germline V gives CDR1 SQVTM, CDR2 ANQGSEA. Unmatched junction bases numbered 5, after V lost 6 bases and J lost 4 bases. The CDR3 covers 14 residues. The CDR3 loop reads CSVAGTGGADTQYF. The DNA of the CDR3 is TGCAGCGTCGCCGGGACAGGGGGCGCAGATACGCAGTATTTT.

The genes are TRBV5-6 and TRBJ1-2; possibly TRBD1 for D (5 bases). The germline V and J ends were trimmed by 3 bases and 6 bases, with 21 bases remaining between them. Germline assignment: CDR1 SGHDT and CDR2 YYEEEE. This CDR3 has 16 amino acids. The CDR3 DNA sequence: TGTGCCAGCAGCTCCGTGGGGCCGGAAACAAGGAATGGCTACACCTTC. Its protein product is CASSSVGPETRNGYTF.

This clonotype was found many times. The V call is TRBV5-1, the J call TRBJ1-1; weak D call: TRBD1 (5 bases). CDR1 and CDR2 from the germline V gene are SGHRS and YFSETQ. The CDR3 covers 14 residues. V dropped 0 bases and J dropped 5 bases, with 11 bases sitting between them. CDR3 coding DNA: TGCGCCAGCAGCTTGGCAGGGATCGGGACTGAAGCTTTCTTT. Its protein is CASSLAGIGTEAFF. Combining the CDR3 with reference TRBV5-1 and TRBJ1-1 gives the whole variable domain KAGVTQTPRYLIKTRGQQVTLSCSPISGHRSVSWYQQTPGQGLQFLFEYFSETQRNKGNFPGRFSGRQFSNSRSEMNVSTLELGDSALYLCASSLAGIGTEAFFGQGTRLTVV.

Ten or more counts support this clonotype. The V call is TRBV28, the J call TRBJ2-1; possible D gene TRBD2, 7 bases. The CDR3 spans 15 residues. The germline V gene encodes CDR1 MDHEN and CDR2 SYDVKM. The V gene lost 5 bases and the J gene lost 8 bases, with 19 bases spanning the gap. This chain's CDR3 is CASSQPGGKTDEQFF. The CDR3 DNA follows: TGTGCCAGCAGTCAGCCGGGGGGCAAGACGGATGAGCAGTTCTTC. The variable domain in full, completed from reference TRBV28 and TRBJ2-1, reads DVKVTQSSRYLVKRTGEKVFLECVQDMDHENMFWYRQDPGLGLRLIYFSYDVKMKEKGDIPEGYSVSREKKERFSLILESASTNQTSMYLCASSQPGGKTDEQFFGPGTRLTVL.

The table lists this clonotype with many counts. The V call is TRBV4-1, the J call TRBJ2-3, with D possibly matching TRBD2 (6 bases). CDR3 length: 17 amino acids. Germline-derived CDR1 and CDR2 are MGHRA and YSYEKL. V was pared by 1 base and J by 2 bases, with 16 bases between. The CDR3 DNA sequence: TGCGCCAGCAGCCAAGTCATAGGCGGGAACCCCACAGATACGCAGTATTTT. Protein product: CASSQVIGGNPTDTQYF.

This clonotype was detected only a few times. This chain joins TRBV15 and TRBJ1-2, with D hard to call. Germline V gene data show CDR1 as LNHNV and CDR2 as YYDKDF (reference sequence). The CDR3 sequence is 15 residues long. V shed 0 bases and J shed 6 bases, with 14 bases lying between them. The DNA for the CDR3 is TGTGCCACCAGCAGAGATAGGGCAGTATCTCATGGCTACACCTTC. It specifies CATSRDRAVSHGYTF.

This clonotype was seen repeatedly, ten times or more. The chain uses TRBV3-1 and TRBJ2-1; 7 bases are a match to TRBD2. The length of the CDR3 is 15 residues. V gave up 2 bases and J gave up 2 bases; unmatched junction bases: 3. CDR1 and CDR2 from the germline V gene are LGHDT and YNNKEL (reference sequence). CDR3 nucleotides: TGTGCCAGCAGCCAACTGGGGGGGGCCTACAATGAGCAGTTCTTC. Residues: CASSQLGGAYNEQFF.

The chain has TRBV20-1 and TRBJ2-3, with TRBD2 matching over 7 bases. In germline, CDR1 is DFQATT, CDR2 SNEGSKA (reference sequence). With 6 bases clipped from V and 7 bases from J, the junction kept 16 bases outside the gene matches. There are 15 residues in the CDR3. The CDR3 region is CSASNLAGIVNTQYF. The CDR3, as DNA: TGCAGTGCCTCCAATTTAGCGGGCATAGTAAATACGCAGTATTTT.

This clonotype was counted at least ten times. V and J are TRBV28 and TRBJ2-1; D uncertain. CDR1 and CDR2 (germline): MDHEN, SYDVKM. Trimming took off 6 bases at V and 2 bases at J, with 8 bases between the two ends. The CDR3 contains 13 residues. The CDR3 coding sequence is TGTGCCAGCAGCTCTGGCGCCTACAATGAGCAGTTCTTC. It is translated as CASSSGAYNEQFF.

The J gene is TRBJ2-5, the V gene TRBV19, with a possible D match to TRBD1 (6 bases). V was clipped by 3 bases and J by 4 bases, with 15 bases between them. There are 15 residues in the CDR3. Looked up from germline, CDR1 is LNHDA and CDR2 is SQIVND (reference sequence). Here the CDR3 DNA reads TGTGCCAGTAGTATCCCCCAGGGGAATCGAGAGACCCAGTACTTC. Translation gives CASSIPQGNRETQYF.

The chain has TRBV18 and TRBJ1-1; TRBD1 might be the D (6 bases). The V end was cut by 5 bases, the J end by 1 base, with 11 bases between. The germline V gene encodes CDR1 KGHSH and CDR2 LQKENI. This CDR3 contains 14 residues. CDR3 in DNA: TGTGCCAGCTCATCGAAACAGGGGAACACTGAAGCTTTCTTT. Translating it yields CASSSKQGNTEAFF.

This clonotype turned up a few times. The chain has TRBV5-1 and TRBJ1-1, with a possible D match to TRBD1 (6 bases). Trimming pared 4 bases from V and 0 bases from J, leaving 16 bases between. The CDR3 totals 16 residues. Germline loops: CDR1 SGHRS, CDR2 YFSETQ. CDR3 DNA sequence: TGCGCCAGCAGCCCCCTGGCCGGACAGATGAACACTGAAGCTTTCTTT. This translates into CASSPLAGQMNTEAFF.

Many counts were recorded for this clonotype. This chain joins TRBV7-9 and TRBJ2-1; D unresolved. Trimming removed 1 base from V and 8 bases from J, with 3 bases in between. The CDR3 extends over 11 amino acids. The germline gives CDR1 SEHNR, CDR2 FQNEAQ (reference sequence). The CDR3, as DNA: TGTGCCAGCAGCTTAGTTGATGAGCAGTTCTTC. Translated, it gives CASSLVDEQFF.

This clonotype was seen ten or more times. The chain uses TRBV29-1 and TRBJ1-2, with a weak D call TRBD1 (6 bases). V was pared by 7 bases and J by 6 bases, with 12 bases between. Germline CDR1 SQVTM, CDR2 ANQGSEA. The CDR3 extends over 11 amino acids. The CDR3 DNA sequence: TGCAGCGCAAACAGGGCTGATGGCTACACCTTC. As protein: CSANRADGYTF.

This clonotype was recorded a few times. This chain joins TRBV6-1 and TRBJ2-3; 7 bases are a match to TRBD2. Looked up from germline, CDR1 is MNHNS and CDR2 is SASEGT. This CDR3 is 14 amino acids long. The trim removed 6 bases at V and 1 base at J, leaving 4 bases unmatched. In DNA, the CDR3 is TGTGCCAGCAGCGTCACTAGCGGCACAGATACGCAGTATTTT. This sequence encodes CASSVTSGTDTQYF.

This clonotype was seen ten or more times. V gene TRBV30 combines with J gene TRBJ1-2; D might be TRBD1 (5 bases). The CDR3 is 12 amino acids. The V end was cut by 0 bases, the J end by 7 bases, with 9 bases between. Germline assignment: CDR1 GTSNPN and CDR2 SVGIG (reference sequence). The CDR3 region is CAWSVTGPGYTF. In DNA, the CDR3 is TGTGCCTGGAGTGTCACAGGCCCTGGCTACACCTTC.

The chain couples TRBV4-1 to TRBJ2-1, with 9 bases matching TRBD2. Germline values: CDR1 MGHRA, CDR2 YSYEKL. The CDR3 extends over 15 amino acids. V was clipped by 4 bases and J by 6 bases; unmatched bases: 7. CDR3 in amino acids: CASSLRSGGLNEQFF. For the CDR3, the DNA is TGCGCCAGCAGCCTACGGAGCGGGGGGCTCAATGAGCAGTTCTTC.